The next 21 T cell receptor beta chains were all read from a single sample in a study of regulatory T cells in long-lasting Graves disease. According to the study, TCR beta libraries were built with iRepertoire HTBI primers and CDR3-region Arm-PCR. Each CDR3 protein is one row after TCRdb ran MiXCR on the multiplex PCR reads. In the table there are 350,000 to 500,000 distinct CDR3 sequences, about a sixth of which are singletons. The time point: newly diagnosed GD, antithyroid drugs for less than 3 months. RNA from PBMCs was the source of the TCR library. These sequences were also reported in another study, on T cells in Graves' hyperthyroidism and ophthalmopathy.

Sequences were derived from peripheral blood mononuclear cells (PBMCs), sampled at new diagnosis, from a patient treated with antithyroid drugs. The receptor set was obtained from a woman aged 30 to 39 with Graves disease.

To note about this clonotype: Being one base from a much bigger clone, this may be a read error. V usage is TRBV5-1 and J usage is TRBJ1-1; TRBD1 matches 8 bases. The CDR3 totals 15 residues. CDR1 is SGHRS, CDR2 YFSETQ, per germline. As DNA, the CDR3 is TGCGCCAGCAAACGACAGGGGCTGGGAGTCACTGAAGGTTTCTTT. Translation: CASKRQGLGVTEGFF.

Ten or more counts support this clonotype. V is TRBV12-3 or TRBV12-4 and J is TRBJ1-5; no definite D call. The V and J ends lost 6 bases and 10 bases respectively, with 10 bases between them. CDR3 length: 11 residues. The CDR3 here is CASRSGGPQHF. CDR3 DNA sequence: TGTGCCAGCAGGTCCGGAGGACCCCAGCATTTT.

This clonotype was seen ten or more times. The V gene is TRBV6-1, the J gene TRBJ2-1, with D perhaps TRBD1 (5 bases). The CDR3 extends over 14 amino acids. Trimming shortened V by 8 bases and J by 5 bases, and 16 bases separated the two germline ends. Per the germline V gene, CDR1 is MNHNS and CDR2 is SASEGT. The CDR3, as DNA: TGTGCCAGCGGCAGGGTCTGGGTTAACAATGAGCAGTTCTTC. Translated, it gives CASGRVWVNNEQFF.

The J gene is TRBJ1-2, the V gene TRBV28; D is uncertain. Per the germline V gene, CDR1 is MDHEN and CDR2 is SYDVKM. V lost 5 bases and J 7 bases, leaving 14 bases between the germline ends. The CDR3 is 13 amino acids. CDR3 protein: CASSERRLGGYTF. Written as DNA, the CDR3 is TGTGCCAGCAGTGAGCGCCGGCTAGGTGGCTACACCTTC.

This clonotype came up many times. The junction shows a germline mismatch at one end, possibly a read error. This chain connects TRBV5-1 to TRBJ2-3, with TRBD2 matching over 11 bases. The germline gives CDR1 SGHRS, CDR2 YFSETQ. This CDR3 comprises 16 residues. The CDR3, as DNA: TGTGCCAGCAGCAATGTACTAGCGGGAGCCAAAGATACGCAGTATTTT. Residues: CASSNVLAGAKDTQYF.

The chain is built from TRBV19 and TRBJ2-1; D is undetermined. The germline gives CDR1 LNHDA, CDR2 SQIVND (reference sequence). This CDR3 is 11 amino acids long. V was shortened by 5 bases and J by 11 bases, with 10 bases between the two germline ends. The CDR3 loop is CASSLFSQQFF. The DNA of the CDR3 is TGTGCCAGTAGTCTGTTCAGCCAGCAGTTCTTC.

Ten or more counts support this clonotype. J is TRBJ2-4 and V is TRBV28; D not resolved. CDR1 MDHEN and CDR2 SYDVKM come from the germline V gene. There are 16 residues in the CDR3. V gave up 1 base and J gave up 3 bases, with 13 bases separating them. Here the CDR3 reads CASSLSERKGKNIQYF. CDR3 nucleotides: TGTGCCAGCAGTTTATCTGAGAGGAAAGGCAAAAACATTCAGTACTTC.

The chain employs TRBV14 and TRBJ2-6; TRBD2 is a possible D gene (5 bases). Germline CDR1 is SGHDN and CDR2 is FVKESK. Trimming stripped 4 bases from V and 2 bases from J, with 12 bases between. There are 16 residues in the CDR3. Written as DNA, the CDR3 is TGTGCCAGCAGCCCCCCCCTAGCTGCTGGGGCCAACGTCCTGACTTTC. It codes for CASSPPLAAGANVLTF. Combining the CDR3 with reference TRBV14 and TRBJ2-6 gives the whole variable domain EAGVTQFPSHSVIEKGQTVTLRCDPISGHDNLYWYRRVMGKEIKFLLHFVKESKQDESGMPNNRFLAERTGGTYSTLKVQPAELEDSGVYFCASSPPLAAGANVLTFGAGSRLTVL.

On this clonotype: Germline is not matched at one junction end, which may reflect a read error. This sequence joins TRBV15 and TRBJ2-1; TRBD1 or TRBD2 may be the D gene (5 bases each). CDR1 and CDR2 (germline): LNHNV, YYDKDF (reference sequence). The CDR3 is made up of 15 amino acids. CDR3 protein: CATSSVVGTRNGQFF. The CDR3 DNA reads TGTGCCACCAGCAGTGTCGTCGGGACGAGGAATGGGCAGTTCTTC.

This clonotype was recorded a few times. This chain connects TRBV24-1 to TRBJ2-1, with D possibly TRBD1 on 6 matching bases. The germline V and J ends were trimmed by 8 bases and 6 bases, with 10 bases remaining between them. The CDR3 totals 12 residues. Germline values: CDR1 KGHDR, CDR2 SFDVKD. In DNA, the CDR3 is TGTGCCACCAAAGGGACACCCAATGAGCAGTTCTTC. It translates to CATKGTPNEQFF.

This clonotype was observed many times. The chain has TRBV7-8 and TRBJ2-3, with D perhaps matching TRBD2 (6 bases). V shed 5 bases and J shed 2 bases, with 14 bases lying between them. The CDR3 contains 15 residues. Germline-derived CDR1 and CDR2 are SGHVS and FQNEAQ. The CDR3 spells CASSPRDFYTDTQYF. In DNA form, the CDR3 reads TGTGCCAGCAGCCCGCGGGACTTCTACACAGATACGCAGTATTTT.

This clonotype was seen at least ten times. The V gene is TRBV28, the J gene TRBJ1-2; D gene ambiguous. V dropped 3 bases and J dropped 1 base, with 9 bases sitting between them. The CDR3 is 14 residues long. Germline CDR1 MDHEN, CDR2 SYDVKM. CDR3 coding DNA: TGTGCCAGCAGTTTCCCGACGGATAACTATGGCTACACCTTC. Translation gives CASSFPTDNYGYTF.

The J gene is TRBJ2-1, the V gene TRBV6-2 or TRBV6-3, with 8 bases fitting TRBD2. This CDR3 region has 15 residues. V dropped 6 bases and J dropped 0; count of bases not matched to a gene: 4. Looked up from germline, CDR1 is MNHEY and CDR2 is SVGEGT. CDR3 residues: CASRTGGSSYNEQFF. DNA for the CDR3: TGTGCCAGCAGGACGGGGGGGAGCTCCTACAATGAGCAGTTCTTC.

The chain carries TRBV11-2 and TRBJ2-3, with D tentatively TRBD1 (5 bases). This CDR3 comprises 16 residues. The V end was cut by 0 bases, the J end by 3 bases, with 13 bases between. CDR1 SGHAT and CDR2 FQNNGV come from the germline V gene. This CDR3 is CASSLDWQGSTDTQYF. The CDR3 DNA is TGTGCCAGCAGCTTAGATTGGCAGGGCTCAACAGATACGCAGTATTTT.

The chain links TRBV6-2 or TRBV6-3 to TRBJ2-1, with a tentative D call TRBD2 (5 bases). Looked up from germline, CDR1 is MNHEY and CDR2 is SVGEGT. Trimming pared 2 bases from V and 6 bases from J, leaving 11 bases between. This CDR3 comprises 14 residues. The CDR3 is CASSYGSGGNEQFF. CDR3 DNA sequence: TGTGCCAGCAGTTACGGGAGCGGAGGCAATGAGCAGTTCTTC.

A few counts support this clonotype. The chain employs TRBV18 and TRBJ2-1; D is perhaps TRBD2 (6 bases). The CDR3 covers 14 residues. Germline V gene lookup returns CDR1 KGHSH and CDR2 LQKENI. Trimming removed 6 bases from V and 3 bases from J, with 12 bases in between. CDR3 sequence (DNA): TGTGCCAGCTCGGCTAGCGCAATCTACAATGAGCAGTTCTTC. Protein product: CASSASAIYNEQFF.

This clonotype was seen ten or more times. This chain connects TRBV3-1 to TRBJ1-1; a possible D gene is TRBD1 (5 bases). Germline values: CDR1 LGHDT, CDR2 YNNKEL (reference sequence). CDR3 length equals 15 residues. V gave up 0 bases and J gave up 5 bases, with 13 bases separating them. CDR3 region: CASSQETGRGTEAFF. The CDR3 nucleotides read TGTGCCAGCAGCCAAGAGACGGGGCGAGGGACTGAAGCTTTCTTT.

The chain has TRBV29-1 and TRBJ1-1; D is ambiguous. The V gene's germline CDR1 is SQVTM and CDR2 ANQGSEA. The CDR3 totals 14 residues. V dropped 1 base and J dropped 0 bases, with 9 bases sitting between them. The CDR3, as DNA: TGCAGCGTTGAAGTGCGCAGGCTGAACACTGAAGCTTTCTTT. Residues: CSVEVRRLNTEAFF.

The chain has TRBV20-1 and TRBJ2-2; TRBD1 matches 8 bases. This CDR3 region has 18 residues. Germline values: CDR1 DFQATT, CDR2 SNEGSKA (reference sequence). V trimming: 0 bases; J trimming: 7 bases; junction bases outside the gene matches: 16. The CDR3 is CSARDPKGQGFEIGELFF. CDR3 nucleotide sequence: TGCAGTGCTAGAGATCCAAAAGGACAGGGATTTGAAATCGGGGAGCTGTTTTTT.

Many counts were recorded for this clonotype. V is TRBV2 and J is TRBJ1-1; TRBD1 agrees at 7 bases. Per the germline V gene, CDR1 is SNHLY and CDR2 is FYNNEI. Unmatched junction bases numbered 9, after V lost 0 bases and J lost 5 bases. The CDR3 runs 16 residues. CDR3 DNA sequence: TGTGCCAGCAGTGAAGCGGCGGGCACAGGGGTAACTGAAGCTTTCTTT. This sequence encodes CASSEAAGTGVTEAFF.

The V call is TRBV6-6, the J call TRBJ2-1; D unresolved. CDR3 length equals 17 residues. The germline CDR1 and CDR2 sequences are MNHNY and SVGAGI (reference sequence). The germline V and J ends were trimmed by 0 bases and 1 base, with 13 bases remaining between them. The CDR3 DNA reads TGTGCCAGCAGTTACTCGAGGTTGGTAGGGTCCTACAATGAGCAGTTCTTC. It translates to CASSYSRLVGSYNEQFF.